The 27 T cell receptor beta chains in this list originate from one sample, sequenced in a study of long-term antiretroviral therapy in people with HIV. The assay used was immunoSEQ (version v3.0), run at survey level. Clones were sequenced by immunoSEQ multiplex PCR, and TCRdb holds only the in-frame ones, with some missing. Of over 15,000 clones detected, more than 75% appear once; the ten largest clones hold approximately 4.9%. The sequences come from unsorted PBMCs, collected 0.1 years before starting antiretroviral therapy. The receptors derive from a man aged 18 to 30 with HIV.

This chain links TRBV11-3 with TRBJ2-1; D is possibly TRBD1 or TRBD2 (7 bases each). Germline CDR1 reads SGHNT; CDR2 reads YENEEA. The V and J ends lost 4 bases and 4 bases respectively, with 14 bases between them. The CDR3 length is 15 residues. The CDR3 DNA follows: TGTGCCAGCAGCTCAGGGGGAGGGCCATACAATGAGCAGTTCTTC. Translation gives CASSSGGGPYNEQFF.

This clone was seen more than once but under ten times. V is TRBV27 and J is TRBJ1-2; D is perhaps TRBD1 (5 bases). This CDR3 comprises 13 residues. Trimming shortened V by 4 bases and J by 4 bases, and 10 bases separated the two germline ends. Germline V CDR1 and CDR2: MNHEY, SMNVEV (reference sequence). DNA of the CDR3: TGTGCCAGCAGTTCAGACAGAATCTATGGCTACACCTTC. Translating gives CASSSDRIYGYTF.

The chain joins TRBV11-1 to TRBJ2-2; D may be TRBD2 (5 bases). This CDR3 spans 16 amino acids. Trimming cost V 2 bases and J 4 bases, with 14 bases left between them. Per the germline V gene, CDR1 is SGHAT and CDR2 is FQDESV (reference sequence). CDR3 coding DNA: TGTGCCAGCAGCTTAAGAAGGTTCGGAGGCACCGGGGAGCTGTTTTTT. It encodes CASSLRRFGGTGELFF.

The chain joins TRBV13 to TRBJ1-1; D is undetermined. Trimming took off 0 bases at V and 7 bases at J, with 15 bases between the two ends. This CDR3 contains 15 residues. The germline CDR1 and CDR2 sequences are PRHDT and FYEKMQ (reference sequence). The CDR3 reads CASSLGRGGSDEAFF. As DNA, the CDR3 is TGTGCCAGCAGCTTAGGGCGGGGAGGGTCGGATGAAGCTTTCTTT.

V is TRBV27 and J is TRBJ2-3, with TRBD2 matching 12 bases. The germline gives CDR1 MNHEY, CDR2 SMNVEV (reference sequence). The junction had 4 bases not matched to a gene; V was cut back by 5 bases and J by 7 bases. The CDR3 spans 14 residues. Written as DNA, the CDR3 is TGTGCCAGCAGTCCTAGCGGGAGGGGATATACGCAGTATTTT. It translates to CASSPSGRGYTQYF.

This rearrangement joins TRBV7-3 to TRBJ1-1, with a weak D call TRBD1 (6 bases). Trimming shortened V by 6 bases and J by 4 bases, and 18 bases separated the two germline ends. Germline values: CDR1 SGHTA, CDR2 FQGTGA. This CDR3 region has 15 residues. CDR3 sequence reads: CASSPRAQGSTEAFF. The CDR3 DNA reads as TGTGCCAGCAGTCCCAGGGCACAGGGAAGCACTGAAGCTTTCTTT.

V usage is TRBV13 and J usage is TRBJ1-1, with D unclear. V was clipped by 5 bases and J by 1 base, with 14 bases between them. Germline values: CDR1 PRHDT, CDR2 FYEKMQ (reference sequence). The CDR3 has 15 residues. The CDR3 spells CASSPAAGPNTEAFF. The CDR3 nucleotides are TGTGCCAGCAGCCCCGCCGCTGGTCCGAACACTGAAGCTTTCTTT.

This sequence joins TRBV27 and TRBJ2-2, with D unresolved. Germline lookup yields CDR1 MNHEY and CDR2 SMNVEV (reference sequence). V lost 2 bases and J 8 bases, leaving 3 bases between the germline ends. There are 11 residues in the CDR3. CDR3 nucleotides: TGTGCCAGCAGTTTAAGGGGGGAGCTGTTTTTT. It is translated as CASSLRGELFF.

The chain is built from TRBV7-8 and TRBJ2-6, with unresolved D. The CDR3 totals 18 residues. Germline-derived CDR1 and CDR2 are SGHVS and FQNEAQ. Trimming removed 0 bases from V and 3 bases from J, with 15 bases in between. The CDR3 is CASSLAFSKGGGANVLTF. CDR3 in DNA: TGTGCCAGCAGCTTAGCGTTCAGTAAGGGTGGTGGGGCCAACGTCCTGACTTTC.

The genes are TRBV10-3 and TRBJ1-5; TRBD1 matches at 9 bases. The J segment lost 6 bases and the V segment lost 10 bases, leaving 10 bases of the junction unmatched. The germline gives CDR1 ENHRY, CDR2 SYGVKD. The CDR3 extends over 14 amino acids. CDR3 sequence reads: CATAKTGGGQPQHF. The CDR3 nucleotides read TGTGCCACCGCCAAAACAGGGGGCGGTCAGCCCCAGCATTTT.

The V call is TRBV9, the J call TRBJ2-7, with 7 positions matching TRBD1. V shed 0 bases, J shed 2 bases, and the junction held 2 bases outside the gene matches. The CDR3 spans 14 residues. Germline CDR1 SGDLS, CDR2 YYNGEE. For the CDR3, the DNA is TGTGCCAGCAGCGTAGAGGGACAGCCCTACGAGCAGTACTTC. The encoded protein is CASSVEGQPYEQYF.

The chain uses TRBV29-1 and TRBJ1-1, with D hard to call. The V end lost 6 bases, the J end lost 1 base, and 9 bases lay between the germline ends. CDR1 is SQVTM, CDR2 ANQGSEA, per germline. The CDR3 runs to 12 residues. CDR3 residues: CSVVHENTEAFF. CDR3 in DNA: TGCAGCGTCGTTCACGAGAACACTGAAGCTTTCTTT.

J is TRBJ2-5 and V is TRBV4-3; 9 bases agree with TRBD2. Trimming cost V 4 bases and J 4 bases; bases outside gene matches: 1. Germline V gene data show CDR1 as LGHNA and CDR2 as YSLEER. The CDR3 loop spans 13 amino acids. CDR3 bases: TGCGCCAGCAGCCCAGCGGGAGGAGAGACCCAGTACTTC. Amino acid sequence: CASSPAGGETQYF.

This sequence joins TRBV18 and TRBJ2-7, with TRBD2 matching 7 bases. V shed 4 bases and J 3 bases; nucleotides not matched to a gene: 3. Germline V gene data show CDR1 as KGHSH and CDR2 as LQKENI. The CDR3 covers 13 residues. CDR3 bases: TGTGCCAGCTCACTTGGGGGGGACTACGAGCAGTACTTC. It codes for CASSLGGDYEQYF.

V and J are TRBV29-1 and TRBJ1-1; no clear D gene. Germline V gives CDR1 SQVTM, CDR2 ANQGSEA. V lost 1 base and J lost 2, with 5 bases in between. The CDR3 contains 12 residues. This CDR3 is CSVEGPNTEAFF. Here the CDR3 DNA reads TGCAGCGTTGAAGGACCCAACACTGAAGCTTTCTTT.

This chain connects TRBV25-1 to TRBJ2-5; TRBD1 is a possible D gene (6 bases). The CDR3 has 14 amino acids. Germline CDR1 MGHDK, CDR2 SYGVNS. Trimming left V 4 bases short and J 4 bases short, with 13 bases between. This CDR3 is CASSASQGRETQYF. DNA for the CDR3: TGTGCCAGCAGTGCCTCACAGGGCAGAGAGACCCAGTACTTC.

This clone came up a few times. V usage is TRBV18 and J usage is TRBJ2-2; 11 bases fit TRBD2. The CDR3 extends over 18 amino acids. V lost 2 bases and J lost 8; bases outside the gene matches: 13. Germline assignment: CDR1 KGHSH and CDR2 LQKENI. CDR3: CASSPIQKLAGVEGELFF. The CDR3 region has the DNA TGTGCCAGCTCACCAATCCAGAAACTAGCGGGAGTCGAGGGGGAGCTGTTTTTT. Full variable domain (remainder filled in from reference TRBV18 and TRBJ2-2): NAGVMQNPRHLVRRRGQEARLRCSPMKGHSHVYWYRQLPEEGLKFMVYLQKENIIDESGMPKERFSAEFPKEGPSILRIQQVVRGDSAAYFCASSPIQKLAGVEGELFFGEGSRLTVL.

The chain recombines TRBV4-3 with TRBJ1-4; D unclear. V was pared by 0 bases and J by 6 bases, with 11 bases between. CDR1 and CDR2 (germline): LGHNA, YSLEER. There are 15 residues in the CDR3. The CDR3 loop reads CASSQDWRTHEKLFF. CDR3 DNA sequence: TGCGCCAGCAGCCAAGATTGGAGAACCCATGAAAAACTGTTTTTT.

The chain joins TRBV7-9 to TRBJ2-7; 12 nucleotides match TRBD2. The CDR3 consists of 16 residues. CDR1 is SEHNR and CDR2 is FQNEAQ in the germline V gene (reference sequence). V gave up 3 bases and J gave up 3 bases; unmatched junction bases: 6. CDR3 region: CASSLTGLAGNYEQYF. Here the CDR3 DNA reads TGTGCCAGCAGCTTGACAGGACTAGCGGGGAACTACGAGCAGTACTTC.

This chain links TRBV6-4 with TRBJ2-3, with TRBD2 matching 7 bases. CDR1 is MRHNA, CDR2 SNTAGT, per germline. The CDR3 is made up of 14 amino acids. The trim removed 3 bases at V and 6 bases at J, leaving 6 bases unmatched. As DNA, the CDR3 is TGTGCCAGCAGTGAAACTAGCGAAGAGGATACGCAGTATTTT. It translates to CASSETSEEDTQYF.

This clone was seen only once. The chain has TRBV6-5 and TRBJ1-5; perhaps TRBD1 as D (6 bases). Trimming stripped 6 bases from V and 1 base from J, with 13 bases between. The CDR3 runs to 15 residues. Germline V gene sequence: CDR1 MNHEY, CDR2 SVGAGI. CDR3 protein: CASRRDKRSNQPQHF. CDR3 nucleotides: TGTGCCAGCAGGAGGGACAAGAGGAGCAATCAGCCCCAGCATTTT.

The chain has TRBV7-9 and TRBJ2-5; maybe TRBD2 (6 bases). There are 16 residues in the CDR3. V was cut by 5 bases and J by 5 bases, with 21 bases left in between. The germline V gene has CDR1 SEHNR and CDR2 FQNEAQ (reference sequence). This chain's CDR3 is CASSQIYSGGVETQYF. CDR3 bases: TGTGCCAGCAGCCAGATTTATAGCGGAGGGGTGGAGACCCAGTACTTC.

The chain recombines TRBV28 with TRBJ2-1; D ambiguous. CDR3 size: 13 residues. The V and J ends lost 6 bases and 8 bases respectively, with 14 bases between them. Per the germline V gene, CDR1 is MDHEN and CDR2 is SYDVKM. CDR3 amino acids: CASSWAPYDEQFF. The CDR3 DNA follows: TGTGCCAGCAGCTGGGCCCCTTACGATGAGCAGTTCTTC.

This clone was recorded a few times. The CDR3 region has the DNA TGCGCCAGCAGCGACAGGGGGAACACCGGGGAGCTGTTTTTT. Protein sequence: CASSDRGNTGELFF. The chain recombines TRBV4-1 with TRBJ2-2; 8 nucleotides line up with TRBD1. From germline, CDR1 is MGHRA and CDR2 YSYEKL. The CDR3 loop spans 14 amino acids. The V and J ends lost 5 bases and 1 base, in that order; junction bases with no gene match: 0.

This chain joins TRBV28 and TRBJ2-7; the D call may be TRBD1 or TRBD2 (7 bases each). Trimming took 0 bases from V and 2 from J, leaving 17 bases between them. Germline values: CDR1 MDHEN, CDR2 SYDVKM. This CDR3 has 17 residues. Here the CDR3 DNA reads TGTGCCAGCAGTTTATGGGGGGGGACAGCATCCACCTACGAGCAGTACTTC. Residues: CASSLWGGTASTYEQYF.

This clone was counted a few times. CDR3 residues: CASSHSGDTGELFF. The CDR3 coding sequence is TGTGCCAGCAGCCACTCAGGGGACACCGGGGAGCTGTTTTTT. The gene calls are TRBV16 and TRBJ2-2; D might be TRBD1 (6 bases). The germline CDR1 and CDR2 sequences are KGHSY and FQNENV. The V and J ends lost 3 bases and 3 bases respectively, with 8 bases between them. The CDR3 is 14 amino acids.

The J gene is TRBJ2-6, the V gene TRBV4-1; 10 bases fit TRBD1. Germline-derived CDR1 and CDR2 are MGHRA and YSYEKL. The CDR3 sequence is 20 residues long. V lost 2 bases to trimming and J lost 2 bases; unmatched junction nucleotides: 12. For the CDR3, the DNA is TGCGCCAGCAGCCAAACTCCGGGACAGGGGTTTTCTACTGGGGCCAACGTCCTGACTTTC. Amino acid sequence: CASSQTPGQGFSTGANVLTF.